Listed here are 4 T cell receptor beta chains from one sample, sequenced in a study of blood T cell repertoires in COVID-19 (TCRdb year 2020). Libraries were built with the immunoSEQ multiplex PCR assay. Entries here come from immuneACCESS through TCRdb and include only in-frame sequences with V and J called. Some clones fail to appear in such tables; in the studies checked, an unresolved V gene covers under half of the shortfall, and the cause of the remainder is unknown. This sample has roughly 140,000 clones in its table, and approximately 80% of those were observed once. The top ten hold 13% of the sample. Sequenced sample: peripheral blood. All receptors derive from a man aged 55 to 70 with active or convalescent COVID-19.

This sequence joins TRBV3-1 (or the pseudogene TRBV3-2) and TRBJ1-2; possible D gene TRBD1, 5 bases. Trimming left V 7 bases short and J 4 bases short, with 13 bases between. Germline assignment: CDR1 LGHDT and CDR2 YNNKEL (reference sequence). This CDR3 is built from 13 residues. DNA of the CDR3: TGTGCCAGCAAGGGGCCCTCGGGCTATGGCTACACCTTC. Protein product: CASKGPSGYGYTF.

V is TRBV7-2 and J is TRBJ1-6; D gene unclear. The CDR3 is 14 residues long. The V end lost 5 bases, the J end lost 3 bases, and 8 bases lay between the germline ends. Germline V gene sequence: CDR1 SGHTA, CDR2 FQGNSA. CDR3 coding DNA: TGTGCCAGCAGCACTACGTACTATAATTCACCCCTCCACTTT. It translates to CASSTTYYNSPLHF.

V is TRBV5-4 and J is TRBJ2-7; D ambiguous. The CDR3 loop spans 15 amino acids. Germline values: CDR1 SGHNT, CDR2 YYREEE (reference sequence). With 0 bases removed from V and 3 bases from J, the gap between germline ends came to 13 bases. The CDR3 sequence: CASSLAGISYYEQYF. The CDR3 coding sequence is TGTGCCAGCAGCTTGGCAGGCATTTCATACTACGAGCAGTACTTC. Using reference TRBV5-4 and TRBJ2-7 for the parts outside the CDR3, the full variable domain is ETGVTQSPTHLIKTRGQQVTLRCSSQSGHNTVSWYQQALGQGPQFIFQYYREEENGRGNFPPRFSGLQFPNYSSELNVNALELDDSALYLCASSLAGISYYEQYFGPGTRLTVT.

The CDR3 DNA reads as TGTGCCAGCAGTGCTGGCATCTCCGGGACAAATACCTACGAGCAGTACTTC. Translating it yields CASSAGISGTNTYEQYF. The genes are TRBV2 and TRBJ2-7; the D gene is possibly TRBD1 (6 bases). The CDR3 runs to 17 residues. The germline V and J ends were trimmed by 4 bases and 2 bases, with 21 bases remaining between them. Germline assignment: CDR1 SNHLY and CDR2 FYNNEI. The variable domain in full, with the rest retrieved from reference TRBV2 and TRBJ2-7, is EPEVTQTPSHQVTQMGQEVILRCVPISNHLYFYWYRQILGQKVEFLVSFYNNEISEKSEIFDDQFSVERPDGSNFTLKIRSTKLEDSAMYFCASSAGISGTNTYEQYFGPGTRLTVT.